This T cell receptor (beta chain) was obtained from a study of T cell changes during pregnancy in multiple sclerosis. Germline CDR1 reads MNHEY; CDR2 reads SVGAGI. This CDR3 spans 15 amino acids. Unmatched junction bases numbered 0, after V lost 0 bases and J lost 5 bases. Here immunoSEQ multiplex PCR was the method, and the copy in TCRdb shows in-frame clones only, minus some. The sample includes around 73,000 clones, roughly 92% of them seen just once. This specimen consisted of peripheral blood, obtained in the third trimester of pregnancy. J is TRBJ2-1 and V is TRBV6-5; 11 bases line up with TRBD2. The sequence came from a female donor in good health, enrolled as a control in a pregnancy study. Written as DNA, the CDR3 is TGTGCCAGCAGTTACTCTAGCGGGAGGGACAATGAGCAGTTCTTC. This translates into CASSYSSGRDNEQFF.